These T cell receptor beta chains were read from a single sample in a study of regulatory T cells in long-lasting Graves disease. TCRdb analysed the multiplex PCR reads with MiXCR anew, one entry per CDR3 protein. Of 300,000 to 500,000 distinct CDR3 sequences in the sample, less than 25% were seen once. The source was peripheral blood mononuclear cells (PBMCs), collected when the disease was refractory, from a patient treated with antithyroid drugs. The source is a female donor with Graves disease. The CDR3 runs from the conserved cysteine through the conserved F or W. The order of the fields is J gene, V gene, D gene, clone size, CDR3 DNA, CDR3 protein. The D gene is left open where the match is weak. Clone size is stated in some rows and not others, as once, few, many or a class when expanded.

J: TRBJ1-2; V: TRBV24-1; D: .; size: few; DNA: TGTGCCACCAGTCTAGGGTTCAACTATGGCTACACCTTC; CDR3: CATSLGFNYGYTF
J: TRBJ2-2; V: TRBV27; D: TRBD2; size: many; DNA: TGTGCCAGCAGTTTCATCAGCGGGAGGGTGGAGGAGCTGTTTTTT; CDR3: CASSFISGRVEELFF
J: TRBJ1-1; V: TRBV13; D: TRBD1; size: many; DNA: TGTGCCAGCAGCTTCAGGACAGGGGACACTGAAGCTTTCTTT; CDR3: CASSFRTGDTEAFF
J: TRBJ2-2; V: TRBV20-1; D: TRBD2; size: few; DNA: TGCAGTGCTAAGGTCGGGGGGATGAACACCGGGGAGCTGTTTTTT; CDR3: CSAKVGGMNTGELFF
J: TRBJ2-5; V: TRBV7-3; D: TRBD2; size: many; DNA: TGTGCCAGCAGCTCCCGCCGGGCGGGAGGGCTGGGAGAGACCCAGTACTTC; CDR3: CASSSRRAGGLGETQYF
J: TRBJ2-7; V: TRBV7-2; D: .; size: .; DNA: TGTGCCAGCAGCCCTAGTCGGGTTCGTAACGAGCAGTACTTC; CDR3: CASSPSRVRNEQYF
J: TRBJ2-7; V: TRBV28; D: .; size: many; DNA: TGTGCCAGCAGTTTGGACGACGAGACCGAGCAGTACTTC; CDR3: CASSLDDETEQYF
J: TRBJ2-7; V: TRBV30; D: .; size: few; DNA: TGTGCCTGGAGGGGACATCCCCCCTACGAGCAGTACTTC; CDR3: CAWRGHPPYEQYF
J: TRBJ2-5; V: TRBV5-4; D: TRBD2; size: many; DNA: TGTGCCAGCAGCCCCCCAGCGGGAGGGGGTTGGGAGACCCAGTACTTC; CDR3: CASSPPAGGGWETQYF
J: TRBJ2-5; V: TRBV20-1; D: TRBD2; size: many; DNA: TGCAGTGCTGGGGAAGTGGCTAGCGGCCAAGAGACCCAGTACTTC; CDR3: CSAGEVASGQETQYF
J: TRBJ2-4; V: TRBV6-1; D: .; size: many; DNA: TGTGCCAGCAGTGATGGGGGCGCTATGGCCAAAAACATTCAGTACTTC; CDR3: CASSDGGAMAKNIQYF
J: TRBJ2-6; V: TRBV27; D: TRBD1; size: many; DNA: TGTGCCAGCAGTTCAACAGGGGCCGGTGGGGCCAACGTCCTGACTTTC; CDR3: CASSSTGAGGANVLTF
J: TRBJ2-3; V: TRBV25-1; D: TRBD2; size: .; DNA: TGTGCCAGCAGTGAAACGGGAGGACGGACAGATACGCAGTATTTT; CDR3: CASSETGGRTDTQYF
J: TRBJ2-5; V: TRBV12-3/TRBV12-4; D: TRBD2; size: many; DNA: TGTGCCAGCAGTTACGGACTAGCGGGAGAAAAAGAGACCCAGTACTTC; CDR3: CASSYGLAGEKETQYF
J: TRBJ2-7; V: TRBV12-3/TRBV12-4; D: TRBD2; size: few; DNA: TGTGCCAGCAGTACCGGGACTAGAGTAGTTGAGCAGTACTTC; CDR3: CASSTGTRVVEQYF
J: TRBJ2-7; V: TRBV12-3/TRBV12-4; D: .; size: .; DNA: TGTGCCAGCAGTTTTTTGCAGGGTCATAACGAGCAGTACTTC; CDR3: CASSFLQGHNEQYF
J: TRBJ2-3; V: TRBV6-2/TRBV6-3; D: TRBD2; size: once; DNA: TGTGCCAGCAGTTCGGGGGGGGGGAGAAGCACAGATACGCAGTATTTT; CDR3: CASSSGGGRSTDTQYF
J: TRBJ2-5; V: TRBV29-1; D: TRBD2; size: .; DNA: TGCAGCGTTGAAGAGAGGGAGGGAGAGACCCAGTACTTC; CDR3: CSVEEREGETQYF
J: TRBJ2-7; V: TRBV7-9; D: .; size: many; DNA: TGTGCCAGCAGCCCCCAACAGTCCTACGAGCAGTACTTC; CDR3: CASSPQQSYEQYF
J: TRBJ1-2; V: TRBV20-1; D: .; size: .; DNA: TGCAGTGCTACGGACATCGATGGCTACACCTTC; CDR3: CSATDIDGYTF
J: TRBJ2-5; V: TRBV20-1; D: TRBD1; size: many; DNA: TGCAGTGCCAAGAGGGGGCTTCCCCAGTACTTC; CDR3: CSAKRGLPQYF
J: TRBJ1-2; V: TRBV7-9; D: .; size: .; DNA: TGTGCCAGCAGCTTAAACCTGATCGTTGGCTACACCTTC; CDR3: CASSLNLIVGYTF
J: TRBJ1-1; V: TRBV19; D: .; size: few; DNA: TGTGCCAGTAGTATAGAGGGGGAATCAGAAGCTTTCTTT; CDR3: CASSIEGESEAFF
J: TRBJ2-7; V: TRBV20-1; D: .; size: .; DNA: TGCAGTGCTACGTCAGGGTTTGACGAGCAGTACTTC; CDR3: CSATSGFDEQYF
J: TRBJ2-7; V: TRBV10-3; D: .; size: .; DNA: TGTGCCATCAGTGAGTCGGAGGGGTACGAGCAGTACTTC; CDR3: CAISESEGYEQYF
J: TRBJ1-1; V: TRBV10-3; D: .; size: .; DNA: TGTGCCATCAGTGAGGGAGGGGGGACTGAAGCTTTCTTT; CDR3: CAISEGGGTEAFF
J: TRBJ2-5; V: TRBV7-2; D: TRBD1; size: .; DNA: TGTGCCAGCAGCTTATTGGGGACAGCCCAAGAGACCCAGTACTTC; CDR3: CASSLLGTAQETQYF
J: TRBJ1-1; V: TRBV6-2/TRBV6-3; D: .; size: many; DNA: TGTGCCAGCAGTTACTCGGCCAGGGTGAACACTGAAGCTTTCTTT; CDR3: CASSYSARVNTEAFF
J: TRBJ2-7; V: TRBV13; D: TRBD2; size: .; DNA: TGTGCCAGCAGCCTATTGACTAGCGGGGGAGGCTACGAGCAGTACTTC; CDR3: CASSLLTSGGGYEQYF
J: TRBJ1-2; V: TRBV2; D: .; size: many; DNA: TGTGCCAGCAGTTTCGACAGGTGGGACTATGGCTACACCTTC; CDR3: CASSFDRWDYGYTF
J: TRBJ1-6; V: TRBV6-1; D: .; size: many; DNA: TGTGCCAGCAGTCAGCGACCTATGCGTCGAGGGAACTCCTATAATTCACCCCTCCACTTT; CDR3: CASSQRPMRRGNSYNSPLHF
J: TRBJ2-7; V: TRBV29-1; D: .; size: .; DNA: TGCAGCGTTGTAGGACCCCAGGACGAGCAGTACTTC; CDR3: CSVVGPQDEQYF
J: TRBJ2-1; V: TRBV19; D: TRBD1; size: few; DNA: TGTGCCAGTAGTATAGGGGGACAGTTCTACAATGAGCAGTTCTTC; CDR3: CASSIGGQFYNEQFF
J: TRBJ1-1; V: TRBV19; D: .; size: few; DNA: TGTGCCAGTAGTATATATAGAGGGGGAAGAACTGAAGCTTTCTTT; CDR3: CASSIYRGGRTEAFF
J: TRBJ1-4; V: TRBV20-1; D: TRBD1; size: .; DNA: TGCAGTGCTAGAGGCGTCGGACAGGGAGGTGAAAAACTGTTTTTT; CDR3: CSARGVGQGGEKLFF
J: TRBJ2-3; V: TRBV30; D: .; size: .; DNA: TGTGCCTGGAGTGTACCCGGGAGAGATACGCAGTATTTT; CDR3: CAWSVPGRDTQYF
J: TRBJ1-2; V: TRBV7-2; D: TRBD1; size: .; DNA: TGTGCCGGCAGTTTAACGACAGGGAAAAGGTTGGACTACACCTTC; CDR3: CAGSLTTGKRLDYTF
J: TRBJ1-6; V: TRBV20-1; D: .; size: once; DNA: TGCAGTGCTAGAGATATGGCGGGCCAGAATTCACCCCTCCACTTT; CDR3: CSARDMAGQNSPLHF
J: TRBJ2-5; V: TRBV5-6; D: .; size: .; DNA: TGTGCCAGCAGCCATGGGCTTGGGGACCGGGAAGAGACCCAGTACTTC; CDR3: CASSHGLGDREETQYF
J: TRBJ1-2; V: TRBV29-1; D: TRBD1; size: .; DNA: TGCAGCGTTGAAGGGGCAGGGGGAACCTATGGCTACACCTTC; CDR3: CSVEGAGGTYGYTF
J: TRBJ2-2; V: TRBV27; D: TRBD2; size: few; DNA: TGTGCCCGACCACAAGGACTAGCGCGGACCGGGGAGCTGTTTTTT; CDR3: CARPQGLARTGELFF
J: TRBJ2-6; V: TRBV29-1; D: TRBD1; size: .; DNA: TGCAGCGTTGTCGGGACAGGGCGCTCTGGGGCCAACGTCCTGACTTTC; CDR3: CSVVGTGRSGANVLTF
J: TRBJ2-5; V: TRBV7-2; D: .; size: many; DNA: TGTGCCAGCAGCTTAGCGGGCCGGAGCTGGACCCAGTACTTC; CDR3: CASSLAGRSWTQYF